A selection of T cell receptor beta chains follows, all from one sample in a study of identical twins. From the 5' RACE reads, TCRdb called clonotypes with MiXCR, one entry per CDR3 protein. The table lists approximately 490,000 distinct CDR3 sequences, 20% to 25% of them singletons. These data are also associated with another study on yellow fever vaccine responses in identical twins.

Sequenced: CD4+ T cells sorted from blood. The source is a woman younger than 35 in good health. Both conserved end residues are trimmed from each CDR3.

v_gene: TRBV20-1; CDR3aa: SARSWGNNEQF
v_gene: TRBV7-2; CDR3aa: ASSLAGGGTGGDTQY
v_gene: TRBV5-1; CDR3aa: ASSLGGGPPAQY
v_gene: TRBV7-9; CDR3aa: ASSSGGTSTHEQF
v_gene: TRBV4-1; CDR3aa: ASSPGVAVIQETQY
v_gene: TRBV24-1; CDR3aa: ATSDWLRNNEQF
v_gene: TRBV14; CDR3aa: ASSEAGGPDGNTIY
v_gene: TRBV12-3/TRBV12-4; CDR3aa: ASTEGTGKEQY
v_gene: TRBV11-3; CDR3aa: ASSPSYRVQETQY
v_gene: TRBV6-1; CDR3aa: ASIGTGTYEQY
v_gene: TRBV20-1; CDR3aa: SAYSSGTIEQY
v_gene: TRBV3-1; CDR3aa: ASSQDYRTDYGYT
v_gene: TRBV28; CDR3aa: ASSFGLADYNEQF
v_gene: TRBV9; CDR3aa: ASSSPMGSPYNEQF
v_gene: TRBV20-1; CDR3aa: SALRHYNEKLF
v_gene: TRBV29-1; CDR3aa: SVKENTGELF
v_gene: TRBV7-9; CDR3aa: ASSSLGADTQY
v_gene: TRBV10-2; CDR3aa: ASSESTARRNPH
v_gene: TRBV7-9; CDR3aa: ASSFGQFGSPLH
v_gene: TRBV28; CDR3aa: ASSLVTPDTQY
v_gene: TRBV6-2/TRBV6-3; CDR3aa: ASRDLRGVSPLH
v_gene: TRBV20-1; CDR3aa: SARTGLALFNEQF
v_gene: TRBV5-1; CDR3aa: ASSPDGPSLETQY
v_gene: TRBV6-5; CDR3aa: ASSYSIGTGAYNEQF
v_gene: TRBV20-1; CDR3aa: SARVAGVHEQY
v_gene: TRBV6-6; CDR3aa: ASTGVNTGELF
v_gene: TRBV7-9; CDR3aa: ASSLSTQTQY
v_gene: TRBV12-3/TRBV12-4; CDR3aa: ASSLGTGVGNTEAF
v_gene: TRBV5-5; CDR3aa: ASSFAGLALAGELF
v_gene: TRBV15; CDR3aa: ATSPGRWLAFDTDTQY
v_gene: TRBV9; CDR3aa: ASSVGEVTAETQY
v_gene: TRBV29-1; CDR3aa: SVDMGRTGSQPQH
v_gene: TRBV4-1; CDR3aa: ASSLSPNQPQH
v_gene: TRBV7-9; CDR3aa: ASSLVPGNYGYT
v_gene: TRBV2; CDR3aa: ASRPTSGDTQY
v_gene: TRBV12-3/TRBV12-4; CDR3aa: ASRYEPDTQY
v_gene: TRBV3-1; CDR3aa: ASSPGRGSEGVSYNEQF
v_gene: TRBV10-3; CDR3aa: AISGGDIEQF
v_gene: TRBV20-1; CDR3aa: SAPRAGEGMRLQY
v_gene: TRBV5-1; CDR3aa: ASSTGQVDETQY
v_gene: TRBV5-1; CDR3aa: ASSSDQSGQPQH
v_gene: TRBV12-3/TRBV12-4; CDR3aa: ASSRRRSPANTGELF